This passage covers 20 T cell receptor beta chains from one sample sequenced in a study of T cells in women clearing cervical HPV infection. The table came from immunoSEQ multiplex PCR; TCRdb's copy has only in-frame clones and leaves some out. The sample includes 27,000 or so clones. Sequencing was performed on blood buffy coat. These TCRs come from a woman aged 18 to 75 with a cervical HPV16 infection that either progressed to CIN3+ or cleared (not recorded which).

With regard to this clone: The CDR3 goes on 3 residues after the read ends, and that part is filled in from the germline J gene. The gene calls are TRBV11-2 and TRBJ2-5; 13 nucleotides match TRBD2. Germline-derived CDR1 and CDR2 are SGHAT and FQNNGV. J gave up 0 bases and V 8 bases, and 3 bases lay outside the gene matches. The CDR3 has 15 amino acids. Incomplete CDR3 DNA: TGTGCCAGCGGCGGACTAGCGGGGGACCAAGAGACC. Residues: CASGGLAGDQET. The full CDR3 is CASGGLAGDQETQYF.

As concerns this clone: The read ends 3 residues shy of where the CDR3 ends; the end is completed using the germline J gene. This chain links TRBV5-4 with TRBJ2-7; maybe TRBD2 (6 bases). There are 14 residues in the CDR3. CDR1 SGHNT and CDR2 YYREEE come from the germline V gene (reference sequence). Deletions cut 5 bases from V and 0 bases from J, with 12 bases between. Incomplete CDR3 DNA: TGTGCCAGCAGAGATGATAGCGGCTCCTACGAG. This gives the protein CASRDDSGSYE. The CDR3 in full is CASRDDSGSYEQYF.

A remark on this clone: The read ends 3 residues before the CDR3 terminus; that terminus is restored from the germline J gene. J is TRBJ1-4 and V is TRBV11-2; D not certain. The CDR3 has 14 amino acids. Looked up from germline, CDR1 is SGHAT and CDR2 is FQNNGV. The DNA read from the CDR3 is TGTGCCAGCAGCTTAGTTGGTACCGGCGGGAGA. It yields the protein CASSLVGTGGR. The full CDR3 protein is CASSLVGTGGRLFF.

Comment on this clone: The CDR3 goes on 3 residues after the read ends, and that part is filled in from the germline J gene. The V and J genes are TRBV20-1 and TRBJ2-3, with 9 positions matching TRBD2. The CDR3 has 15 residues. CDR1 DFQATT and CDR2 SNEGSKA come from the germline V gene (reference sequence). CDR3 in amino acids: CSANPSGVRSETQYF. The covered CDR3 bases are TGCAGTGCTAACCCTAGCGGGGTTCGTAGCGAGACG.

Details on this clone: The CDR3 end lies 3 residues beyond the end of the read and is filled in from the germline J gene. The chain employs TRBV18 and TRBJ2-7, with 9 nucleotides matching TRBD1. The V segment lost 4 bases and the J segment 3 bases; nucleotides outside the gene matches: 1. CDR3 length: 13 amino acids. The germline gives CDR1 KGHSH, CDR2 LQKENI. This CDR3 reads CASSRDRDYEQYF. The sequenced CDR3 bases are TGTGCCAGCTCACGGGACAGGGACTACGAG.

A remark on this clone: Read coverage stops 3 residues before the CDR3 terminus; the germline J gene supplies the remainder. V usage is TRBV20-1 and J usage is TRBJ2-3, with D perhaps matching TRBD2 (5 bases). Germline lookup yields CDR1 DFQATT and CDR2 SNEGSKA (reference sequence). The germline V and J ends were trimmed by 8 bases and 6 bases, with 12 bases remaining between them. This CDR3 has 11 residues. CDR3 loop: CSPPTRDTQYF. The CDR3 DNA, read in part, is TGCAGTCCTCCCACTAGGGATACG.

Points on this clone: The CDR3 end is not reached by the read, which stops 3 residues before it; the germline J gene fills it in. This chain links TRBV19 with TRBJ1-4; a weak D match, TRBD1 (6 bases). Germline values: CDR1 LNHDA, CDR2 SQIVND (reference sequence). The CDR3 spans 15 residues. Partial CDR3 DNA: TGTGCCAGTAGTACCCTGAGGGACAACAATTCACCA. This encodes CASSTLRDNNSP. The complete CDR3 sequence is CASSTLRDNNSPLFF.

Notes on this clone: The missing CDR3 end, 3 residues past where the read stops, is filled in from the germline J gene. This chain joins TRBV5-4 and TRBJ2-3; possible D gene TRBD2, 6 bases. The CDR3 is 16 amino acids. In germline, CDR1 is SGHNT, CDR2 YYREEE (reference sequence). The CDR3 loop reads CASSSRDSSGQETQYF. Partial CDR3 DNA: TGTGCCAGCAGCTCCCGGGACTCCTCGGGGCAAGAGACG. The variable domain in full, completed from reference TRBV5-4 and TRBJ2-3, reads ETGVTQSPTHLIKTRGQQVTLRCSSQSGHNTVSWYQQALGQGPQFIFQYYREEENGRGNFPPRFSGLQFPNYSSELNVNALELDDSALYLCASSSRDSSGQETQYFGPGTRLTVL.

The CDR3 reads CAWSATDTYTF. The covered CDR3 bases are TGTGCCTGGAGTGCCACAGATACC. The rearrangement uses TRBV30 and TRBJ1-2; D uncertain. The read ends 3 residues shy of where the CDR3 ends; the end is completed using the germline J gene. This CDR3 spans 11 amino acids. From germline, CDR1 is GTSNPN and CDR2 SVGIG (reference sequence).

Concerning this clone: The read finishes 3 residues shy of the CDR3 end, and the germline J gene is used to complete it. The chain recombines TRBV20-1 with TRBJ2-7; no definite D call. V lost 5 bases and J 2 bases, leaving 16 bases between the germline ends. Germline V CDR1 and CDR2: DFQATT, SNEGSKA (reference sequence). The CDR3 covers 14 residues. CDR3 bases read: TGCAGTGCTCGCCTAAACCAATACCCCTACGAG. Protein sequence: CSARLNQYPYE. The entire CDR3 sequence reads CSARLNQYPYEQYF.

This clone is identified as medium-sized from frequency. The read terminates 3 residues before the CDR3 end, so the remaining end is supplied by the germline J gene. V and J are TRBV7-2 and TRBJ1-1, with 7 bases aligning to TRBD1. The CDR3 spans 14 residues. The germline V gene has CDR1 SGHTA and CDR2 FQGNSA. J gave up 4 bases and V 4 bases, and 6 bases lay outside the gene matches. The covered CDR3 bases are TGTGCCAGCAGCTCTGACAGGGAAGTCACTGAA. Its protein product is CASSSDREVTE. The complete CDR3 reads CASSSDREVTEAFF.

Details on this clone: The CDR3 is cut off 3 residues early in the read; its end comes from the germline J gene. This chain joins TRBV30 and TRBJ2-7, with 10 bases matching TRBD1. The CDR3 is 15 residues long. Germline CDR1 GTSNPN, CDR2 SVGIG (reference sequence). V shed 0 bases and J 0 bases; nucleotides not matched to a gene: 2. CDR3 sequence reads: CAWSVGTGASYEQYF. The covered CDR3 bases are TGTGCCTGGAGTGTTGGGACAGGGGCCTCCTACGAG.

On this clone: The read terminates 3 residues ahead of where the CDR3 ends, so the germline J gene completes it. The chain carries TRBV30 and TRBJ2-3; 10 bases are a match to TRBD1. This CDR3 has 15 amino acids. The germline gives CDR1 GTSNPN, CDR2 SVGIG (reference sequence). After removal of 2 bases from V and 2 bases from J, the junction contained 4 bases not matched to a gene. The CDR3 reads CAWSPGQGITDTQYF. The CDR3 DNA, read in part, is TGTGCCTGGAGTCCGGGACAGGGGATCACAGATACG. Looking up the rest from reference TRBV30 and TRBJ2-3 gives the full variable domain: SQTIHQWPATLVQPVGSPLSLECTVEGTSNPNLYWYRQAAGRGLQLLFYSVGIGQISSEVPQNLSASRPQDRQFILSSKKLLLSDSGFYLCAWSPGQGITDTQYFGPGTRLTVL.

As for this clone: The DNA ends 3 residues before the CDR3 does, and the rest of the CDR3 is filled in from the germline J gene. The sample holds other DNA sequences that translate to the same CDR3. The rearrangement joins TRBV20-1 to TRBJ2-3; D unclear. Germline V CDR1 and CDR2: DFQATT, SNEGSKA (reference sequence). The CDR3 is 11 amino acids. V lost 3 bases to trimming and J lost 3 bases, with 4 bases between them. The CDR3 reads CSARRTDTQYF. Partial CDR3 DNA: TGCAGTGCTAGGCGGACAGATACG.

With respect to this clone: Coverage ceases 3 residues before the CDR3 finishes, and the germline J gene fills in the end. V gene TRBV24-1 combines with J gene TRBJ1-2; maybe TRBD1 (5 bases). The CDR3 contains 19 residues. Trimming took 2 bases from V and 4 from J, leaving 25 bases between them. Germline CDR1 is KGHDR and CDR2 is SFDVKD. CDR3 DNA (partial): TGTGCCACCAGTGATTCCCGTTGGGTGGAGGGGAGTATTCCCTATGGC. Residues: CATSDSRWVEGSIPYG. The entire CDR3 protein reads CATSDSRWVEGSIPYGYTF.

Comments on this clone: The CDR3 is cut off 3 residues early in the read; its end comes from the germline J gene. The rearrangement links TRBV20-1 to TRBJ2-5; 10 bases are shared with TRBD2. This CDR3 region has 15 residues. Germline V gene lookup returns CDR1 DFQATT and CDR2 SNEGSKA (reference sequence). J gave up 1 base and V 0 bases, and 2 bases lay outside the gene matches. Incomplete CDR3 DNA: TGCAGTGCTAGAGAAGCGGGGGGGCCCCAAGAGACC. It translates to CSAREAGGPQET. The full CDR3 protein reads CSAREAGGPQETQYF.

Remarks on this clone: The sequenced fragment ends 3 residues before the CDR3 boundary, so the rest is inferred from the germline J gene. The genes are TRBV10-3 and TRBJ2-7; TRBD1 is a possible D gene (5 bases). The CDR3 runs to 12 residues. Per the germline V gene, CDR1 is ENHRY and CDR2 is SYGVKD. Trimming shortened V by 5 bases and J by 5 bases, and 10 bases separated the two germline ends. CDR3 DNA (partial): TGTGCCATCAGTTCCAGGGTCGACGAG. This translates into CAISSRVDE. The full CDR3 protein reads CAISSRVDEQYF.

The CDR3 loop is CSAPSGMGTQYF. The CDR3 DNA, read in part, is TGCAGTGCGCCAAGCGGCATGGGGACC. The chain carries TRBV20-1 and TRBJ2-5, with D possibly TRBD2 on 5 matching bases. The read halts 3 residues ahead of the CDR3 end, with the missing end drawn from the germline J gene. The ends were cut back, 6 bases at V and 7 bases at J, with 15 bases in the middle. The CDR3 contains 12 residues. Germline loops: CDR1 DFQATT, CDR2 SNEGSKA (reference sequence).

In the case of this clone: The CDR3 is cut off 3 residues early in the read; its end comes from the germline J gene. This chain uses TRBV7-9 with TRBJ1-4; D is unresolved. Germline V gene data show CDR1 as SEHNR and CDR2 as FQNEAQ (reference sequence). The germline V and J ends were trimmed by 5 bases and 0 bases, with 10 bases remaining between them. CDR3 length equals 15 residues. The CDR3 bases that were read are TGTGCCAGCAGCCCCAGCGGAGCAACTAATGAAAAA. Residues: CASSPSGATNEK. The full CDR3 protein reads CASSPSGATNEKLFF.

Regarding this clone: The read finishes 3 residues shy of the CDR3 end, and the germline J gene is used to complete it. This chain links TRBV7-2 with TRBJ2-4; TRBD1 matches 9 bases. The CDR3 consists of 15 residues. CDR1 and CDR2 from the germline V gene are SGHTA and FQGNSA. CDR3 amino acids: CASSSYTGGADGQYF. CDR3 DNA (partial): TGTGCCAGCAGCTCCTACACAGGGGGCGCGGACGGT. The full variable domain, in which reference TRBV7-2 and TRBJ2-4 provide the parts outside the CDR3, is GAGVSQSPSNKVTEKGKDVELRCDPISGHTALYWYRQSLGQGLEFLIYFQGNSAPDKSGLPSDRFSAERTGGSVSTLTIQRTQQEDSAVYLCASSSYTGGADGQYFGAGTRLSVL.